This T cell receptor beta chain was documented in a study of T-cell reconstitution after alpha-beta-depleted transplantation in children. There are many counts of this clonotype. TCRbeta library construction was performed incorporating unique molecular identifiers. TCRdb itself ran the PCR reads through MiXCR, one entry per CDR3 protein. In the table there are over 400,000 distinct CDR3 sequences, 12% of which are singletons. The sequencing used PBMCs from the stem cell graft donor, collected from the stem cell graft. The TCR comes from a human donor who donated a stem cell graft to a child with combined immunodeficiency.

The CDR3 DNA sequence: TGTGCCAGCAGCTCTTACCGACTAGCGGGAGAGATAAATGAGCAGTTCTTC. This translates into CASSSYRLAGEINEQFF. This chain joins TRBV7-2 and TRBJ2-1; 12 bases are a match to TRBD2. CDR3 length: 17 residues. CDR1 SGHTA and CDR2 FQGNSA come from the germline V gene. Trimming at V came to 4 bases and at J to 7 bases, leaving 11 bases not matched to a gene.